The rows below give T cell receptor beta chains drawn from one sample of a study of blood T cell repertoires in COVID-19. Here immunoSEQ multiplex PCR was the method, and the copy in TCRdb shows in-frame clones only, minus some. The table records 100,000 or so clones, around 80% of them present only once. The specimen was peripheral blood. The receptors shown here come from a woman older than 75 with acute or convalescent COVID-19. Each CDR3 is given with its conserved first and last residue. The order of the fields is CDR3 DNA, CDR3 protein, clone size, CDR3 length, D gene, V gene, J gene. A D gene is named only where the DNA matches it firmly. The listing skips clone size in some rows; elsewhere it reads once, few, many or a size class.

CDR3 DNA: TGTGCCAGCAGCTTAGGACAGGGATTCGGGGAGCTGTTTTTT
CDR3 protein: CASSLGQGFGELFF
clone size: -
CDR3 length: 14
D gene: TRBD1
V gene: TRBV11-3
J gene: TRBJ2-2

CDR3 DNA: TGTGCCAGCAGTGAACCCGGGGGTGGGAATTCACCCCTCCACTTT
CDR3 protein: CASSEPGGGNSPLHF
clone size: -
CDR3 length: 15
D gene: -
V gene: TRBV6-1
J gene: TRBJ1-6

CDR3 DNA: TGTGCCAGCAGCCAAGGACTAGCGGGAGTACCCCCGGGGTATTTT
CDR3 protein: CASSQGLAGVPPGYF
clone size: few
CDR3 length: 15
D gene: TRBD2
V gene: TRBV7-9
J gene: TRBJ2-3

CDR3 DNA: TGTGCCACCAGTGACACACAGGGTAACAATCAGCCCCAGCATTTT
CDR3 protein: CATSDTQGNNQPQHF
clone size: -
CDR3 length: 15
D gene: -
V gene: TRBV24-1
J gene: TRBJ1-5

CDR3 DNA: TGTGCCAGCTCACCACAGGCAGGGTCGATAGCAGATACGCAGTATTTT
CDR3 protein: CASSPQAGSIADTQYF
clone size: -
CDR3 length: 16
D gene: -
V gene: TRBV18
J gene: TRBJ2-3

CDR3 DNA: TGTGCCAGCAGCCGAGTACAAGAGACCCAGTACTTC
CDR3 protein: CASSRVQETQYF
clone size: -
CDR3 length: 12
D gene: -
V gene: TRBV14
J gene: TRBJ2-5

CDR3 DNA: TGTGCTAGTGGTTTGTCAGGGGGGCGATACGAGCAGTACTTC
CDR3 protein: CASGLSGGRYEQYF
clone size: -
CDR3 length: 14
D gene: -
V gene: TRBV12-5
J gene: TRBJ2-7

CDR3 DNA: TGTGCCAGTAGTATCGGTTCAGGGATGGCAGAGACCCAGTACTTC
CDR3 protein: CASSIGSGMAETQYF
clone size: once
CDR3 length: 15
D gene: -
V gene: TRBV19
J gene: TRBJ2-5

CDR3 DNA: TGTGCCATCAGTGAGTCAAGCGGCGCCGGGTATGAGCAGTTCTTC
CDR3 protein: CAISESSGAGYEQFF
clone size: once
CDR3 length: 15
D gene: -
V gene: TRBV10-3
J gene: TRBJ2-1

CDR3 DNA: TGTGCCAGCGGATCCCGACGGGAGGGCCATACCGGGGAGCTGTTTTTT
CDR3 protein: CASGSRREGHTGELFF
clone size: -
CDR3 length: 16
D gene: TRBD2
V gene: TRBV27
J gene: TRBJ2-2

CDR3 DNA: TGTGCCAGCAGTTTATCGCCCGAGGGCCGGACCGGGGAGCTGTTTTTT
CDR3 protein: CASSLSPEGRTGELFF
clone size: -
CDR3 length: 16
D gene: -
V gene: TRBV27
J gene: TRBJ2-2

CDR3 DNA: TGTGCCAGCTCACCTCAAACCGGGACAGAGTATGGCTACACCTTC
CDR3 protein: CASSPQTGTEYGYTF
clone size: -
CDR3 length: 15
D gene: TRBD1
V gene: TRBV18
J gene: TRBJ1-2

CDR3 DNA: TGTGCCAGCAGCGTAGGAGAATGGGATACGCAGTATTTT
CDR3 protein: CASSVGEWDTQYF
clone size: -
CDR3 length: 13
D gene: -
V gene: TRBV9
J gene: TRBJ2-3

CDR3 DNA: TGTGCCAGCAGTTTATCGGGGACTAGGATCGACAATGAGCAGTTCTTC
CDR3 protein: CASSLSGTRIDNEQFF
clone size: -
CDR3 length: 16
D gene: TRBD2
V gene: TRBV28
J gene: TRBJ2-1

CDR3 DNA: TGCGCCAGCAGCTTGGTGGGACAGGGGTTAACTGAAGCTTTCTTT
CDR3 protein: CASSLVGQGLTEAFF
clone size: -
CDR3 length: 15
D gene: TRBD1
V gene: TRBV5-1
J gene: TRBJ1-1

CDR3 DNA: TGTGCCAGCAGCCATACACAGACCTCTGGGGCCAACGTCCTGACTTTC
CDR3 protein: CASSHTQTSGANVLTF
clone size: -
CDR3 length: 16
D gene: -
V gene: TRBV3-1/TRBV3-2
J gene: TRBJ2-6

CDR3 DNA: TGTGCCAGTAGTGTTTCGACTAGCGGGAGCTACGAGCAGTACTTC
CDR3 protein: CASSVSTSGSYEQYF
clone size: once
CDR3 length: 15
D gene: TRBD2
V gene: TRBV19
J gene: TRBJ2-7

CDR3 DNA: TGTGCCAGCAGCCAAGGGCGCAGGCAAAATCAGCCCCAGCATTTT
CDR3 protein: CASSQGRRQNQPQHF
clone size: -
CDR3 length: 15
D gene: -
V gene: TRBV3-1/TRBV3-2
J gene: TRBJ1-5

CDR3 DNA: TGTGCCAGCAGCCCTCGGACAGGGGGCGCGAACACTGAAGCTTTCTTT
CDR3 protein: CASSPRTGGANTEAFF
clone size: -
CDR3 length: 16
D gene: TRBD1
V gene: TRBV7-2
J gene: TRBJ1-1

CDR3 DNA: TGTGCCAGCAGCCAAGAAAGGGACACATTTAGCAATGAGCAGTTCTTC
CDR3 protein: CASSQERDTFSNEQFF
clone size: -
CDR3 length: 16
D gene: -
V gene: TRBV14
J gene: TRBJ2-1

CDR3 DNA: TGTGCCACCAGCAGAGATTCAAACAGGGGGACCAAAAACATTCAGTACTTC
CDR3 protein: CATSRDSNRGTKNIQYF
clone size: once
CDR3 length: 17
D gene: TRBD1
V gene: TRBV15
J gene: TRBJ2-4

CDR3 DNA: TGTGCCAGCAGCCCGGGGACAGGCTTTGTCAATCAGCCCCAGCATTTT
CDR3 protein: CASSPGTGFVNQPQHF
clone size: -
CDR3 length: 16
D gene: TRBD1
V gene: TRBV16
J gene: TRBJ1-5

CDR3 DNA: TGTGCCAGTAGGAGCGGGGGTCTGAACACTGAAGCTTTCTTT
CDR3 protein: CASRSGGLNTEAFF
clone size: many
CDR3 length: 14
D gene: -
V gene: TRBV27
J gene: TRBJ1-1

CDR3 DNA: TGTGCCAGCAGCTTAACCCGGACTACCACGGGCACCGGGGAGCTGTTTTTT
CDR3 protein: CASSLTRTTTGTGELFF
clone size: -
CDR3 length: 17
D gene: -
V gene: TRBV7-2
J gene: TRBJ2-2

CDR3 DNA: TGTGCCAGCAGCGCGACAGTATACAATGAGCAGTTCTTC
CDR3 protein: CASSATVYNEQFF
clone size: -
CDR3 length: 13
D gene: -
V gene: TRBV9
J gene: TRBJ2-1

CDR3 DNA: TGTGCCAGCAGCCCCCAACAGGGGAGTAATTCACCCCTCCACTTT
CDR3 protein: CASSPQQGSNSPLHF
clone size: -
CDR3 length: 15
D gene: TRBD1
V gene: TRBV7-2
J gene: TRBJ1-6